Following are 14 T cell receptor beta chains from one sample sequenced in a study of blood T cells in healthy people across ages. The authors ran a second PCR of about 6 to 11 cycles using a sample-barcoded 5' primer and a J-beta primer mix. TCRdb called the 5' RACE reads again in MiXCR, with one record for every CDR3 protein. This table has 1.4 million to 1.5 million distinct CDR3 sequences, around two fifths appearing once. Sequencing was performed on blood. Every receptor here comes from a young woman in good health.

The V gene is TRBV3-1, the J gene TRBJ1-5; D uncertain. Germline V lookup: CDR1 LGHDT, CDR2 YNNKEL (reference sequence). Trimming removed 1 base from V and 5 bases from J, with 6 bases in between. This CDR3 is built from 13 residues. The CDR3 protein is CASSQGLDQPQHF. CDR3 nucleotides: TGTGCCAGCAGCCAAGGATTAGATCAGCCCCAGCATTTT.

V and J are TRBV4-2 and TRBJ1-1, with TRBD1 matching 8 bases. Germline CDR1 reads LGHNA; CDR2 reads YNFKEQ. This CDR3 contains 15 residues. J was trimmed by 6 bases and V by 1 base; bases with no gene match: 7. The CDR3 DNA sequence: TGTGCCAGCAGCCAAGGCGACAGGGGAGGCGCTGAAGCTTTCTTT. This translates into CASSQGDRGGAEAFF.

This clonotype was observed a handful of times. The chain recombines TRBV10-3 with TRBJ2-1; 8 positions match TRBD1. The last part of the DNA fits TRBJ2-7 better; the J call may be wrong. This CDR3 has 13 residues. Germline V gene sequence: CDR1 ENHRY, CDR2 SYGVKD. The CDR3 DNA sequence: TGTGCCATCGGACAGGGCACCTACAATGAGCAGTACTTC. It specifies CAIGQGTYNEQYF.

In this sample, this clonotype turned up a few times. The chain is built from TRBV11-2 and TRBJ1-2; a possible D gene is TRBD1 (5 bases). Between the trimmed V and J ends, which lost 5 bases and 4 bases, there was a span of 14 bases. The CDR3 runs to 14 residues. The germline CDR1 and CDR2 sequences are SGHAT and FQNNGV. The CDR3 loop is CASSVGTGSYGYTF. CDR3 DNA: TGTGCCAGCAGCGTAGGGACTGGCAGCTATGGCTACACCTTC.

This clonotype was observed a handful of times. The gene calls are TRBV7-9 and TRBJ2-5, with no clear D. The CDR3 totals 15 residues. V lost 5 bases and J 5 bases, leaving 18 bases between the germline ends. Germline V gene sequence: CDR1 SEHNR, CDR2 FQNEAQ (reference sequence). In nucleotides, the CDR3 is TGTGCCAGCAGCCCAAAGACATCCCTGGTTGAGACCCAGTACTTC. Protein product: CASSPKTSLVETQYF.

This clonotype was seen a handful of times. The chain employs TRBV12-3 or TRBV12-4 and TRBJ2-7; a weak D match, TRBD2 (5 bases). The germline V and J ends were trimmed by 6 bases and 6 bases, with 24 bases remaining between them. The CDR3 runs 16 residues. The DNA for the CDR3 is TGTGCCAGCAGAGCCCCGGGGAAGGTCGAAGACGGCGAGCAGTACTTC. The encoded protein is CASRAPGKVEDGEQYF.

This clonotype has a handful of counts. This chain connects TRBV6-6 to TRBJ2-3; 8 nucleotides match TRBD2. V lost 2 bases to trimming and J lost 2 bases; unmatched junction nucleotides: 9. Germline lookup yields CDR1 MNHNY and CDR2 SVGAGI (reference sequence). The CDR3 is 17 amino acids. The chain's CDR3 is CASSYNEGRGDTDTQYF. The CDR3, as DNA: TGTGCCAGCAGTTACAACGAGGGGCGGGGGGACACAGATACGCAGTATTTT.

This chain uses TRBV28 with TRBJ1-5; D call uncertain. The CDR3 has 15 residues. V was cut by 7 bases and J by 0 bases, with 13 bases left in between. Germline values: CDR1 MDHEN, CDR2 SYDVKM. CDR3 sequence: CASTSGGLSNQPQHF. The CDR3 bases are TGTGCCAGCACCTCCGGAGGGCTTAGCAATCAGCCCCAGCATTTT.

This clonotype was seen a few times. This chain joins TRBV29-1 and TRBJ1-2; D gene uncertain. Germline lookup yields CDR1 SQVTM and CDR2 ANQGSEA. V lost 7 bases and J lost 3, with 15 bases in between. The CDR3 has 13 amino acids. The CDR3 is CSASRQGDYGYTF. Here the CDR3 DNA reads TGCAGCGCCTCCAGGCAAGGTGACTATGGCTACACCTTC. The variable domain in full, completed from reference TRBV29-1 and TRBJ1-2, reads SAVISQKPSRDICQRGTSLTIQCQVDSQVTMMFWYRQQPGQSLTLIATANQGSEATYESGFVIDKFPISRPNLTFSTLTVSNMSPEDSSIYLCSASRQGDYGYTFGSGTRLTVV.

The chain carries TRBV12-3 or TRBV12-4 and TRBJ2-7, with D perhaps matching TRBD2 (5 bases). V shed 4 bases and J shed 7 bases, with 20 bases lying between them. This CDR3 comprises 15 residues. The CDR3 bases are TGTGCCAGCAGTTCCCTCGTAGCCGCCCCGGGGGAGCAGTACTTC. Its protein product is CASSSLVAAPGEQYF.

The chain employs TRBV27 and TRBJ2-3, with D possibly matching TRBD1 (6 bases). Germline V gene lookup returns CDR1 MNHEY and CDR2 SMNVEV (reference sequence). V dropped 5 bases and J dropped 0 bases, with 15 bases sitting between them. This CDR3 has 16 amino acids. Here the CDR3 reads CASSNIRQESTDTQYF. The CDR3 nucleotides read TGTGCCAGCAGTAATATTCGACAGGAGAGCACAGATACGCAGTATTTT.

This clonotype came up a few times. The chain couples TRBV2 to TRBJ2-3; D possibly corresponds to TRBD1 (5 bases). The germline CDR1 and CDR2 sequences are SNHLY and FYNNEI. This CDR3 is built from 12 residues. V shed 6 bases and J shed 8 bases, with 12 bases lying between them. In nucleotides, the CDR3 is TGTGCCAGCAGACCCAGGGCAGGTACGCAGTATTTT. This codes for CASRPRAGTQYF.

This clonotype was seen many times. This sequence joins TRBV29-1 and TRBJ2-1, with D perhaps matching TRBD1 (5 bases). Trimming took 3 bases from V and 2 from J, leaving 11 bases between them. This CDR3 contains 14 residues. Germline loops: CDR1 SQVTM, CDR2 ANQGSEA. CDR3 DNA: TGCAGCGTTGACAGGGAAGAGACCTACAATGAGCAGTTCTTC. Amino acids: CSVDREETYNEQFF.

This clonotype was found a few times. As DNA, the CDR3 is TGTGCCAGCAGTTTTACAGGGGATGCTCAGCCCCAGCATTTT. Translating gives CASSFTGDAQPQHF. This chain uses TRBV28 with TRBJ1-5, with TRBD1 matching over 7 bases. The CDR3 consists of 14 residues. The germline V gene encodes CDR1 MDHEN and CDR2 SYDVKM. Losses at the gene ends were 3 bases for V and 6 bases for J; bases not matched to a gene: 5.